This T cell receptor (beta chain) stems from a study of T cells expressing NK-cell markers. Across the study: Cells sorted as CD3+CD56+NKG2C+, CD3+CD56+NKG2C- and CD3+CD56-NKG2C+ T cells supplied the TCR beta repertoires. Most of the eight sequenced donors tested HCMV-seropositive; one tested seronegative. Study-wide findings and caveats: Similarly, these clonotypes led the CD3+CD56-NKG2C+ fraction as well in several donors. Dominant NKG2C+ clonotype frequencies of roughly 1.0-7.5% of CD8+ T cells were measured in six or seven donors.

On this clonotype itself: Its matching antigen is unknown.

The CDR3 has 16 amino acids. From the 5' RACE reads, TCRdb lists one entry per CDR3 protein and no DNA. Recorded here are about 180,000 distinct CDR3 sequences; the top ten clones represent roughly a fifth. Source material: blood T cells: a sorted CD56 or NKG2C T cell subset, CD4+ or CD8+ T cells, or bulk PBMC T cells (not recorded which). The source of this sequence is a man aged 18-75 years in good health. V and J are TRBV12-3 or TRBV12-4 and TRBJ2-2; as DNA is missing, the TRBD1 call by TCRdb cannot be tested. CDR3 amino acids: CASSSIRDRGTGELFF.